This T cell receptor beta chain was found in a study of OX40 agonist ivuxolimab in advanced cancers. Study-wide points: In the 0.1-3.0 mg/kg groups, partial responders showed among the lowest expansion. Averaging showed that CD8+ T cells had more expanded clones than CD4+ did.

Note on this clone: Its antigen remains unknown. Additional DNA sequences in this sample encode the identical CDR3.

The CDR3 runs 13 residues. Germline assignment: CDR1 GTSNPN and CDR2 SVGIG (reference sequence). Trimming pared 2 bases from V and 2 bases from J, leaving 10 bases between. Method: immunoSEQ multiplex PCR; TCRdb's copy keeps in-frame clones and lacks some. The table has about 53,000 clones, 70% to 85% seen once; the top ten hold less than 15%. Exclusion of a patient followed from autoimmune disease history or systemic immunosuppression. The sample here was CD4+ or CD8+ T cells sorted from blood, taken in a trial of the OX40 agonist ivuxolimab. The sequence was obtained from an adult with an advanced solid tumor such as melanoma, head and neck, liver or kidney cancer. The V and J genes are TRBV30 and TRBJ2-7, with a weak D call TRBD1 (5 bases). The CDR3 loop is CAWSRQGPYEQYF. The CDR3 nucleotides read TGTGCCTGGAGTCGGCAGGGCCCCTACGAGCAGTACTTC.